Shown below are 21 T cell receptor beta chains from a single sample sequenced in a study of monozygotic twins with inflammatory bowel disease. TCRdb reprocessed the 5' RACE reads and reports one entry per CDR3 protein, with no DNA. In all, the sample yields 400,000 to 500,000 distinct CDR3 sequences. Sequences were obtained from blood. The source of these receptors is a human donor with ulcerative colitis or Crohn's disease, or a healthy co-twin of an affected twin (not recorded which).

V and J are TRBV5-6 and TRBJ1-3. Per germline, CDR1 SGHDT and CDR2 YYEEEE. The CDR3 has 16 amino acids. CDR3 amino acids: CASSPYAEGRGNTIYF.

The J gene is TRBJ1-3, the V gene TRBV2; the D gene TCRdb calls, TRBD1, cannot be checked with no DNA. The CDR3 totals 12 residues. Germline values: CDR1 SNHLY, CDR2 FYNNEI. The CDR3 reads CASGGSGNTIYF.

The CDR3 region is CASSRQREGDNEQFF. The J gene is TRBJ2-1, the V gene TRBV28; TCRdb designates TRBD2, a call that cannot be tested without DNA. Germline CDR1 reads MDHEN; CDR2 reads SYDVKM. CDR3 length equals 15 residues.

The gene calls are TRBV3-1 and TRBJ2-5; TCRdb returns TRBD2, unconfirmable since there is no DNA. Germline V CDR1 and CDR2: LGHDT, YNNKEL (reference sequence). CDR3 length: 15 residues. This CDR3 reads CASSQPLQEGETQYF.

This chain uses TRBV29-1 with TRBJ1-2; with no DNA, the TCRdb D assignment of TRBD1 cannot be verified. CDR3 length: 12 amino acids. Per the germline V gene, CDR1 is SQVTM and CDR2 is ANQGSEA. The CDR3 loop reads CSVTGTGVGYTF.

The chain couples TRBV5-4 to TRBJ1-1; TCRdb designates TRBD1, a call that cannot be tested without DNA. The CDR3 runs to 15 residues. Germline lookup yields CDR1 SGHNT and CDR2 YYREEE (reference sequence). The CDR3 loop reads CASSLFRTANTEAFF.

This chain uses TRBV10-2 with TRBJ2-3; TCRdb proposes TRBD2, but this gene call is untestable without DNA. The length of the CDR3 is 15 residues. Germline V gene lookup returns CDR1 WSHSY and CDR2 SAAADI. The CDR3 region is CASSEKERRTDTQYF.

The chain employs TRBV10-3 and TRBJ2-3; the D call from TCRdb, TRBD2, cannot be confirmed without DNA. Germline V lookup: CDR1 ENHRY, CDR2 SYGVKD. This CDR3 has 14 residues. CDR3 sequence: CAISESKGWDTQYF.

The gene calls are TRBV6-2 or TRBV6-3 and TRBJ2-5; TCRdb proposes TRBD2, but this gene call is untestable without DNA. Germline CDR1 MNHEY, CDR2 SVGEGT. The CDR3 is 12 amino acids. The CDR3 region is CASSYTSGTQYF.

This chain connects TRBV19 to TRBJ1-2; absent DNA, TCRdb's TRBD1 call cannot be checked. Germline CDR1 and CDR2: LNHDA and SQIVND (reference sequence). The CDR3 is 14 amino acids. CDR3 amino acids: CASSEDRGDYGYTF.

The chain is built from TRBV19 and TRBJ2-1; TCRdb proposes TRBD2, but this gene call is untestable without DNA. Per the germline V gene, CDR1 is LNHDA and CDR2 is SQIVND (reference sequence). The CDR3 runs to 18 residues. The CDR3 reads CASSIWGLAGTLYNEQFF.

This rearrangement joins TRBV7-9 to TRBJ1-3; without DNA, the TCRdb call of TRBD1 cannot be checked. Germline V gives CDR1 SEHNR, CDR2 FQNEAQ (reference sequence). This CDR3 is 17 amino acids long. CDR3 residues: CASSLRTGASSGNTIYF.

The chain is built from TRBV3-1 and TRBJ2-5. Germline values: CDR1 LGHDT, CDR2 YNNKEL (reference sequence). The length of the CDR3 is 15 residues. CDR3 amino acids: CASSPQSIKEETQYF.

The rearrangement uses TRBV20-1 and TRBJ2-1. Germline V lookup: CDR1 DFQATT, CDR2 SNEGSKA (reference sequence). CDR3 length: 13 residues. This chain's CDR3 is CSVSASSYNEQFF.

J is TRBJ1-5 and V is TRBV20-1; checking the TCRdb D call of TRBD1 is not possible without DNA. Germline values: CDR1 DFQATT, CDR2 SNEGSKA (reference sequence). The CDR3 contains 15 residues. Here the CDR3 reads CSARPTGASNQPQHF.

The rearrangement joins TRBV3-1 to TRBJ2-6. Germline lookup yields CDR1 LGHDT and CDR2 YNNKEL (reference sequence). CDR3 size: 14 residues. The CDR3 loop is CASSQGLGANVLTF.

The chain links TRBV10-3 to TRBJ2-7; TCRdb gives TRBD1 as the D gene, but with no DNA this cannot be confirmed. The V gene's germline CDR1 is ENHRY and CDR2 SYGVKD. The CDR3 has 13 residues. The CDR3 loop reads CAISGAEGLEQYF.

The chain couples TRBV12-3 or TRBV12-4 to TRBJ1-2; the D call from TCRdb, TRBD1, cannot be confirmed without DNA. The CDR3 is 13 amino acids. The CDR3 spells CASRPTGLYGYTF.

This chain links TRBV4-3 with TRBJ2-5. The CDR3 is made up of 13 amino acids. CDR1 is LGHNA and CDR2 is YSLEER in the germline V gene. The CDR3: CASSQTRTETQYF.

The chain combines TRBV7-2 with TRBJ2-5; TCRdb calls TRBD2, which cannot be checked without DNA. The V gene's germline CDR1 is SGHTA and CDR2 FQGNSA. There are 16 residues in the CDR3. The CDR3 here is CASSLRTSRPQETQYF.

This rearrangement joins TRBV11-2 to TRBJ2-3; TCRdb gives TRBD2 as the D gene, but with no DNA this cannot be confirmed. Germline assignment: CDR1 SGHAT and CDR2 FQNNGV. CDR3 length: 19 amino acids. CDR3 protein: CASSSPGTSRKGRTDTQYF. The variable domain in full, with the rest retrieved from reference TRBV11-2 and TRBJ2-3, is EAGVAQSPRYKIIEKRQSVAFWCNPISGHATLYWYQQILGQGPKLLIQFQNNGVVDDSQLPKDRFSAERLKGVDSTLKIQPAKLEDSAVYLCASSSPGTSRKGRTDTQYFGPGTRLTVL.